This TCR beta chain came from a study of blood T cells in healthy people across ages. This clonotype was recorded once. Its antigen is undetermined. Primers used in a second PCR of about 6 to 11 cycles were a sample-barcoded 5' primer and a J-beta primer mix. TCRdb re-called the 5' RACE reads through MiXCR, storing one row per CDR3 protein. This sample has about 1.5 million distinct CDR3 sequences, with about 42% found just once. Sample donors were healthy Caucasian individuals that came from Russia, aged 6 to 90. Approximately 9.1 milliliters was the volume of peripheral blood drawn from each donor. Broader study findings: There was no known CMV status for donors, so expanded clonotype changes were possibly confounded.

Germline loops: CDR1 PRHDT, CDR2 FYEKMQ (reference sequence). This CDR3 is built from 16 residues. V lost 3 bases to trimming and J lost 3 bases; unmatched junction nucleotides: 6. This receptor was obtained from a woman aged 18-29 years in good health. This chain links TRBV13 with TRBJ2-1, with 9 bases fitting TRBD2. The sequencing input was blood. The CDR3 region has the DNA TGTGCCAGCAGCTTCAAGCGGGGGGCTTACTACAATGAGCAGTTCTTC. It is translated as CASSFKRGAYYNEQFF.